This T cell receptor (beta chain) was recorded in a study of cytomegalovirus exposure and HLA in healthy donors. Regarding this clone: Its antigen is not known.

Germline V lookup: CDR1 SEHNR, CDR2 FQNEAQ (reference sequence). The V gene end was trimmed by 8 bases and the J gene end by 4 bases; junction bases not matched to a gene: 6. The CDR3 runs 14 residues. Findings and caveats of the study: Earlier results showed most TCR beta V segments being productive about 87% or about 30% of the time. Reportedly, a later analysis found an Asian-associated ancestry cluster had fewer N-insertions than the roughly 670-donor mean. The CMV antigen specificity of a few CMV-associated chains was confirmed through in vitro analysis.

The PCR contained 60 Vbeta and 13 Jbeta primers. Some clones are missing from TCRdb's copy, which holds only in-frame ones; the method was immunoSEQ multiplex PCR. The sample has about 120,000 clones; around 77% are singletons. The clonotype was recovered from a human donor in good health. Material: PBMCs. This sequence joins TRBV7-9 and TRBJ2-2, with 8 bases aligning to TRBD2. CDR3 nucleotides: TGTGCCAGCGAGCGGGAGTTCGGCACCGGGGAGCTGTTTTTT. Translated: CASEREFGTGELFF.